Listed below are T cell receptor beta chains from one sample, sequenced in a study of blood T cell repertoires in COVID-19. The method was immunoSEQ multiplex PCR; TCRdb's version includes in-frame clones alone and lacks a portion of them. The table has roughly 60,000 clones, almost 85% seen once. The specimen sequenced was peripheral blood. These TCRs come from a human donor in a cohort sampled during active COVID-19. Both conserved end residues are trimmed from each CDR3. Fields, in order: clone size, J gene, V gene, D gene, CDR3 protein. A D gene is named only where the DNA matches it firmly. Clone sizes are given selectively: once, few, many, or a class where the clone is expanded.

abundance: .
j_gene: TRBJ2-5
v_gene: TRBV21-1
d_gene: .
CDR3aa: ASSTGLAVPQETQY

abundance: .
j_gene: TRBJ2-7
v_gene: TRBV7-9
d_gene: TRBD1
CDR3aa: ASTRDSSYEQY

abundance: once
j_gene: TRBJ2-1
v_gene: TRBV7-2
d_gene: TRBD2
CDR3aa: ASSFGTSGDEQF

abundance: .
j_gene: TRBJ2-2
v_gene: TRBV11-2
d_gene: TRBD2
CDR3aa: ASSPGASGRSGELF

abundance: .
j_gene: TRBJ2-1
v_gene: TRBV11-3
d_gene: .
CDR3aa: ASSSTSGYNEQF

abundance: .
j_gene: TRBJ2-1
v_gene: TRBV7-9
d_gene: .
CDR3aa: ASSLIGEHEQF

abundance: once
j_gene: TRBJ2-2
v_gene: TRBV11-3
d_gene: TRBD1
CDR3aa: ASSARGTGELF

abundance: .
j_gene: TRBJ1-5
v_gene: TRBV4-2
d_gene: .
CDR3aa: ASNTNGDNYQPQH

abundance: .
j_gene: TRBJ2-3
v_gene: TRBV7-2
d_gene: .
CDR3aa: ASSYTPSGTDTQY

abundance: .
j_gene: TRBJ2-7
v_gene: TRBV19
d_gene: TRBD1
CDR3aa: ASSFGTGVNEQY

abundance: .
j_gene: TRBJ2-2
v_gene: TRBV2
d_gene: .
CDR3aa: ASSEGIRLTGELF

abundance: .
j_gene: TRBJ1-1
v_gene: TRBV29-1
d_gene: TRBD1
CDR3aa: SVDWTGNTEAF

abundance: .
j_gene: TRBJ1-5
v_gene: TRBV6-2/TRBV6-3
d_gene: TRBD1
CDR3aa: ASSYWGQGFNQPQH

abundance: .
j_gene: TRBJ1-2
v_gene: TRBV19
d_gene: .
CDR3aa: ASSQIGATNYGYT

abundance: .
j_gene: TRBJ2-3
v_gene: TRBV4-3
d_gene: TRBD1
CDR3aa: ASSQGNRGASNTQY

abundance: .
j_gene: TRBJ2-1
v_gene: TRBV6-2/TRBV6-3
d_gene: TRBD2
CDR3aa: ASSYPPLLAGGNNEQF

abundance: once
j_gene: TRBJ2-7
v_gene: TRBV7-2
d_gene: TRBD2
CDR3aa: ASSSSGTTYEQY

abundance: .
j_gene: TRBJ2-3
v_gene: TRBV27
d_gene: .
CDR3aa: ASSFRGGSDTQY

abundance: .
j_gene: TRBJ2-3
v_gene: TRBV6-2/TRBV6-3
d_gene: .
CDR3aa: ASSPRSPLGGTQY

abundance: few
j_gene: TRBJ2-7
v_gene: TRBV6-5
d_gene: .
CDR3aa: ASTRSVSYEQY

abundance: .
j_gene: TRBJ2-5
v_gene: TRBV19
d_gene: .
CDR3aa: ASSPRTVGRTQY

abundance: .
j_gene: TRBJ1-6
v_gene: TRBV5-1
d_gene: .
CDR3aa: ASSLAPGGNSPLH

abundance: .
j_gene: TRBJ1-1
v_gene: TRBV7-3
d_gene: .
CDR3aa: ASKEANSPEAF

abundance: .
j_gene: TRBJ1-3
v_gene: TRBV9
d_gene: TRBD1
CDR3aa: ASSVVPGGSGNTIY

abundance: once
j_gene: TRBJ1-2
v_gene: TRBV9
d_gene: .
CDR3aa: ASSVGQAYGYT

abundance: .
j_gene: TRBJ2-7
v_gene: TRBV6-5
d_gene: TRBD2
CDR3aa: ASRLRAGGSYEQY

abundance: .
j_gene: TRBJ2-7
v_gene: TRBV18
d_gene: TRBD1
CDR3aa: ASSPILPTGLAPYEQY

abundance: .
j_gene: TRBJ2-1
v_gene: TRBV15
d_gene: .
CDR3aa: ATSRDYRVNEQF

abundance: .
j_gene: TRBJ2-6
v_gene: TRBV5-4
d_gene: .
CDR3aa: ASSSDGLSGANVLT

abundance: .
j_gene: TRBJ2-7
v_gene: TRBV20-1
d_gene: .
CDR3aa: SASGASYEQY

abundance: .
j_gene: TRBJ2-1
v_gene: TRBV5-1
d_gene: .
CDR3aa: ASSLRIADNEQF

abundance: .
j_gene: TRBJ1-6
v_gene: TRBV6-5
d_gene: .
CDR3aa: ASTEVWLNNSPLH

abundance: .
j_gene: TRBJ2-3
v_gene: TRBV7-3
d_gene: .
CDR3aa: ASSLQLADTQY

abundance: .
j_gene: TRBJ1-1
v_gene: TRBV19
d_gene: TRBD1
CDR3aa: ASNNPGGGRVGTEAF

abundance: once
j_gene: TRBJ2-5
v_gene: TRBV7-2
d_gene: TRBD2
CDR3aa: ASSLSSGRGQETQY

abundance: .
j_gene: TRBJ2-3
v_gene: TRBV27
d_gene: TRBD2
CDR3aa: ASSYSGKSTDTQY